The clone carrying this TCR beta chain was seen only a few times. The sample belongs to a study of patients and donors after allogeneic stem cell transplantation. Germline values: CDR1 SGHRS, CDR2 YFSETQ. V lost 0 bases, J lost 9 bases, and 7 bases lay in between. The CDR3 is 12 amino acids. TCRdb itself ran the RT-PCR reads through MiXCR, one entry per CDR3 protein. The sample gives approximately 98,000 distinct CDR3 sequences, around 35% of which show up once; around 26% is in the top ten. The receptor's source is a human donor who was either an allogeneic HSCT recipient or a stem cell or donor lymphocyte infusion donor (not recorded which). It is not recorded whose cells these are; they may come from a transplant donor. The sequenced sample consisted of blood, either unsorted or a sorted T cell fraction (not recorded which). The chain couples TRBV5-1 to TRBJ1-3, with D possibly being TRBD1 (5 bases). The CDR3 DNA follows: TGCGCCAGCAGCTTGGAGGGGAGCACCATATATTTT. Encoded protein: CASSLEGSTIYF.